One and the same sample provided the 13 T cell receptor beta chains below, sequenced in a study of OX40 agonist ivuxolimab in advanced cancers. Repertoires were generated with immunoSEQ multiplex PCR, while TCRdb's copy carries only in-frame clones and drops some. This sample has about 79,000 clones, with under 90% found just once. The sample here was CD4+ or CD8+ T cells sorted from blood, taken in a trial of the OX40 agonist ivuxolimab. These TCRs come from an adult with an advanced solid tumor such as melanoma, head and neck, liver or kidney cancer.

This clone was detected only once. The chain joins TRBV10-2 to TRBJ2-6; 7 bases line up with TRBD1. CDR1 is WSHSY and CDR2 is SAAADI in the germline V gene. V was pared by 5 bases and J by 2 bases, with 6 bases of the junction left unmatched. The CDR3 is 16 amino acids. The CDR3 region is CASSIRGTTGANVLTF. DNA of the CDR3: TGCGCCAGCAGTATCAGGGGGACAACTGGGGCCAACGTCCTGACTTTC.

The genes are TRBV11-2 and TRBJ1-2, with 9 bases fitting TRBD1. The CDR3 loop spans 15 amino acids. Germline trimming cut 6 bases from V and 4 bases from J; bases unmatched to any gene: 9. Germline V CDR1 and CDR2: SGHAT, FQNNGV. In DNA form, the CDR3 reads TGTGCCAGCAGTCCAACTACAGGGGGCGGCTATGGCTACACCTTC. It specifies CASSPTTGGGYGYTF.

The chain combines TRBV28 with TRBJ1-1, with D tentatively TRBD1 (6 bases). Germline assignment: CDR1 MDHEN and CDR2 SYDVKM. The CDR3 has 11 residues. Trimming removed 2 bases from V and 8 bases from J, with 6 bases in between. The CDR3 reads CASSLGTEAFF. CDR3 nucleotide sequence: TGTGCCAGCAGTTTAGGGACAGAAGCTTTCTTT.

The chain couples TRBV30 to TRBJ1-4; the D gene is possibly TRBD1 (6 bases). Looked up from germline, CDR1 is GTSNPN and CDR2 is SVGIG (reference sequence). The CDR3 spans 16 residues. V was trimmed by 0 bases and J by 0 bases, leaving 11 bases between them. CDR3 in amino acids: CAWSVFGTSTNEKLFF. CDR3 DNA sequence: TGTGCCTGGAGTGTATTTGGGACATCAACTAATGAAAAACTGTTTTTT. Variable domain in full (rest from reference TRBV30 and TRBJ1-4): SQTIHQWPATLVQPVGSPLSLECTVEGTSNPNLYWYRQAAGRGLQLLFYSVGIGQISSEVPQNLSASRPQDRQFILSSKKLLLSDSGFYLCAWSVFGTSTNEKLFFGSGTQLSVL.

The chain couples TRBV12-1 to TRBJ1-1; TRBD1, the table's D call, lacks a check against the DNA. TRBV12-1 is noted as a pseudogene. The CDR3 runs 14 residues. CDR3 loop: CASSSTGTNTEAFF. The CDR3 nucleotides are TGTGCCAGCAGCTCGACAGGGACGAACACTGAAGCTTTCTTT.

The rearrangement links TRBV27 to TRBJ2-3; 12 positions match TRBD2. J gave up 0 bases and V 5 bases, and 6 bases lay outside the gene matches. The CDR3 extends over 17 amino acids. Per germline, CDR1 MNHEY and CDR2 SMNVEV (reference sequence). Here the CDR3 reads CASSLWTSGISTDTQYF. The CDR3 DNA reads TGTGCCAGCAGTCTATGGACTAGCGGGATAAGCACAGATACGCAGTATTTT.

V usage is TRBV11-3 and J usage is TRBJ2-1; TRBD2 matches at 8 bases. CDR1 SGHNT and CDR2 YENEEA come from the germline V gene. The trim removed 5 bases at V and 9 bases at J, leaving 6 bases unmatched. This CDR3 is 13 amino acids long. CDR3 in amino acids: CASSGGGTGEQFF. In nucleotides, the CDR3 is TGTGCCAGCAGCGGCGGGGGGACGGGTGAGCAGTTCTTC.

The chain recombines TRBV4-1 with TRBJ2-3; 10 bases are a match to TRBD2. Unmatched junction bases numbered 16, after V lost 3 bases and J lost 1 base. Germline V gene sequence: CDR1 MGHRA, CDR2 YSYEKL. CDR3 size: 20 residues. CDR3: CASSQRSFRTSGNRTDTQYF. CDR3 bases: TGCGCCAGCAGCCAGAGATCCTTCCGGACTAGCGGTAACCGCACAGATACGCAGTATTTT.

As DNA, the CDR3 is TGTGCCAGCAGTCCTAGTGACAGGGCCTATGGCTACACCTTC. It encodes CASSPSDRAYGYTF. The V gene is TRBV6-5, the J gene TRBJ1-2; 7 nucleotides agree with TRBD1. V trimming: 5 bases; J trimming: 4 bases; junction bases outside the gene matches: 7. The CDR3 has 14 amino acids. The V gene's germline CDR1 is MNHEY and CDR2 SVGAGI.

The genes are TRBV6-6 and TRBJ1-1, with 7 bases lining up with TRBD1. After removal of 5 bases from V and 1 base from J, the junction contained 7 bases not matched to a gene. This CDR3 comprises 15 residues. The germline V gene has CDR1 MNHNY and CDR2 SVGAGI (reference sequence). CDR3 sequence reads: CASSPDRTPNTEAFF. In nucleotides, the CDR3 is TGTGCCAGCAGTCCGGACAGGACCCCGAACACTGAAGCTTTCTTT.

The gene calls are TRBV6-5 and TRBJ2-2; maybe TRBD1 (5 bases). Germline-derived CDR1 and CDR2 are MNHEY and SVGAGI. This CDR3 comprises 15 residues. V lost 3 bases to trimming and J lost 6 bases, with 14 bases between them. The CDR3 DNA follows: TGTGCCAGCAGTTATCCGGTGCAGGGCCCCGGGGAGCTGTTTTTT. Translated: CASSYPVQGPGELFF.

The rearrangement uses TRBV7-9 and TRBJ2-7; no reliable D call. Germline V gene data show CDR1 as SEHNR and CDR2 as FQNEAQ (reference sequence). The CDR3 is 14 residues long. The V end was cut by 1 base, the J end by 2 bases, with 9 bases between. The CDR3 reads CASSLDLQPYEQYF. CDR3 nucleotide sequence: TGTGCCAGCAGCTTAGACCTACAGCCCTACGAGCAGTACTTC.

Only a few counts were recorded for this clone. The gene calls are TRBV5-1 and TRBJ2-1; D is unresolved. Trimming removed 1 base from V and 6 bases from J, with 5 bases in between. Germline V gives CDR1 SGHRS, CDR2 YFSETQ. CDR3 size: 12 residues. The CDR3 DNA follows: TGCGCCAGCAGCTTGACTACCAATGAGCAGTTCTTC. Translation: CASSLTTNEQFF.